The rows below give T cell receptor beta chains drawn from one sample of a study of blood T cell repertoires in COVID-19. This table comes from immunoSEQ multiplex PCR, and its TCRdb copy is limited to in-frame clones, with some not included. The repertoire includes roughly 250,000 clones, 81% of them detected once, and 2.5% to 3% sits in the top ten. The sample comprised peripheral blood. These receptors were collected from a woman in her sixties or seventies with active or convalescent COVID-19. Both conserved end residues are part of each CDR3. Fields, in order: CDR3 protein, CDR3 DNA, D gene, CDR3 length, J gene, clone size, V gene. D genes are given only for firm matches. The size of a clone is reported for some rows only, either as once, few or many, or as a class for expanded clones.

CATKGQGDTGELFF,TGTGCCACCAAAGGACAGGGCGACACCGGGGAGCTGTTTTTT,TRBD1,14,TRBJ2-2,NA,TRBV24-1
CASSRGTSPNEQFF,TGTGCCAGCAGCCGCGGGACCAGTCCGAATGAGCAGTTCTTC,NA,14,TRBJ2-1,NA,TRBV7-2
CAISENSEQYF,TGTGCCATCAGTGAGAACTCCGAGCAGTACTTC,NA,11,TRBJ2-7,NA,TRBV10-3
CASSHRPNQPQHF,TGTGCCAGCAGTCACAGGCCCAATCAGCCCCAGCATTTT,NA,13,TRBJ1-5,NA,TRBV12-3/TRBV12-4
CASSRSGTGSLQNYGYTF,TGTGCCAGCAGCCGTTCGGGTACGGGGTCCCTTCAAAACTATGGCTACACCTTC,NA,18,TRBJ1-2,NA,TRBV7-8
CASSLAVANTEAFF,TGCGCCAGCAGCTTGGCCGTGGCGAACACTGAAGCTTTCTTT,NA,14,TRBJ1-1,NA,TRBV5-1
CASSTYDSPWTEAFF,TGTGCCAGTAGTACCTACGACAGCCCTTGGACTGAAGCTTTCTTT,NA,15,TRBJ1-1,NA,TRBV19
CASSDLGGDTGELFF,TGTGCCAGCAGTGATTTAGGGGGAGACACCGGGGAGCTGTTTTTT,NA,15,TRBJ2-2,few,TRBV2
CASTGSGGSYNEQFF,TGTGCCAGTACAGGGAGCGGGGGCTCCTACAATGAGCAGTTCTTC,TRBD2,15,TRBJ2-1,NA,TRBV6-6
CASSSPPLGTGGYQETQYF,TGTGCCAGCAGCTCTCCTCCCCTTGGGACAGGAGGGTACCAAGAGACCCAGTACTTC,TRBD1,19,TRBJ2-5,NA,TRBV7-9
CASSLGGGASTGELFF,TGCGCCAGCAGCTTGGGCGGGGGGGCCTCCACCGGGGAGCTGTTTTTT,TRBD2,16,TRBJ2-2,NA,TRBV5-1
CASSGTSGGYNEQFF,TGTGCCAGCAGCGGGACTAGCGGGGGCTACAATGAGCAGTTCTTC,TRBD2,15,TRBJ2-1,NA,TRBV5-6
CASSVAGGSSYYNEQFF,TGTGCCAGCAGCGTAGCTGGCGGGTCATCTTACTACAATGAGCAGTTCTTC,NA,17,TRBJ2-1,NA,TRBV9
CASSPGTSGGFRYEQYF,TGTGCCAGCTCGCCTGGGACTAGCGGGGGTTTCCGCTACGAGCAGTACTTC,TRBD2,17,TRBJ2-7,NA,TRBV18
CASSSGVREQYF,TGTGCCAGCAGTTCAGGGGTCCGCGAGCAGTACTTC,NA,12,TRBJ2-7,NA,TRBV6-5
CASSFDRGRGYTF,TGTGCCAGCAGTTTCGACAGGGGGCGGGGCTACACCTTC,TRBD1,13,TRBJ1-2,few,TRBV12-3/TRBV12-4
CAWGETGGFPGELFF,TGTGCCTGGGGGGAGACAGGGGGGTTCCCCGGGGAGCTGTTTTTT,TRBD1,15,TRBJ2-2,NA,TRBV30
CSASPVLAGDTGELFF,TGCAGTGCTAGTCCCGTACTAGCGGGGGACACCGGGGAGCTGTTTTTT,TRBD2,16,TRBJ2-2,few,TRBV20-1
CASSPRQQETQYF,TGTGCCAGCAGTCCCCGACAGCAAGAGACCCAGTACTTC,NA,13,TRBJ2-5,NA,TRBV27
CAISESSGDYGYTF,TGTGCCATCAGTGAGTCGTCGGGGGACTATGGCTACACCTTC,NA,14,TRBJ1-2,NA,TRBV10-3
CSGGQGAGEKLFF,TGCAGCGGTGGACAGGGGGCGGGGGAAAAACTGTTTTTT,TRBD1,13,TRBJ1-4,NA,TRBV29-1
CASSLLSRVTHSPLHF,TGCGCCAGCAGCCTGTTGTCGAGGGTGACACATTCACCCCTCCACTTT,NA,16,TRBJ1-6,few,TRBV4-3
CASSPMTGTEKLFF,TGTGCCAGTAGTCCTATGACAGGGACTGAAAAACTGTTTTTT,TRBD1,14,TRBJ1-4,NA,TRBV19
CASSYRGQGDYGYTF,TGTGCCAGCAGCTACCGCGGACAGGGAGACTATGGCTACACCTTC,TRBD1,15,TRBJ1-2,NA,TRBV6-6
CASRSSGGYEQYF,TGTGCCAGCAGGTCTAGCGGGGGCTACGAGCAGTACTTC,TRBD2,13,TRBJ2-7,NA,TRBV12-3/TRBV12-4
CASSLASGGAKEQFF,TGTGCCAGCAGCTTAGCTAGCGGGGGGGCGAAGGAGCAGTTCTTC,TRBD2,15,TRBJ2-1,NA,TRBV7-9
CASSFLYGGPSSYNEQFF,TGTGCCAGCAGCTTCCTTTATGGGGGCCCGAGCTCCTACAATGAGCAGTTCTTC,NA,18,TRBJ2-1,NA,TRBV7-2
CASSSGGGGTEAFF,TGTGCCAGCAGCTCCGGGGGGGGCGGCACTGAAGCTTTCTTT,NA,14,TRBJ1-1,once,TRBV11-1
CAIRTDLNTEAFF,TGTGCCATCAGAACAGATTTGAACACTGAAGCTTTCTTT,NA,13,TRBJ1-1,NA,TRBV10-3
CASSHVYGRARDQPQHF,TGTGCCAGCAGCCATGTGTACGGTAGGGCCAGGGATCAGCCCCAGCATTTT,NA,17,TRBJ1-5,NA,TRBV5-8
CASSFRAQGWFEFF,TGTGCCAGCAGCTTTCGAGCCCAGGGTTGGTTTGAGTTCTTC,NA,14,TRBJ2-1,NA,TRBV7-9
CASSPQGVRDEQYF,TGTGCCAGCTCACCCCAGGGTGTTCGCGACGAGCAGTACTTC,NA,14,TRBJ2-7,NA,TRBV18
CASSPRDSYEQYF,TGTGCCAGCAGCCCGCGGGACAGCTACGAGCAGTACTTC,NA,13,TRBJ2-7,few,TRBV13
CASSDGISGQETQYF,TGTGCCAGCAGCGATGGGATTTCAGGGCAAGAGACCCAGTACTTC,NA,15,TRBJ2-5,NA,TRBV9
CASSPPRQGTYEQYF,TGTGCCAGCTCACCGCCCCGACAGGGAACCTACGAGCAGTACTTC,TRBD1,15,TRBJ2-7,NA,TRBV18
CASSYSGTGRYGYTF,TGTGCCAGCAGTTACTCCGGGACAGGGCGGTATGGCTACACCTTC,TRBD1,15,TRBJ1-2,NA,TRBV6-6
CASSLSTGRSRKNGYTF,TGTGCCAGCAGCTTATCGACAGGGAGAAGTAGGAAGAATGGCTACACCTTC,TRBD1,17,TRBJ1-2,few,TRBV7-2
CASSPEADNIQYF,TGCGCCAGCAGCCCGGAGGCAGACAACATTCAGTACTTC,NA,13,TRBJ2-4,NA,TRBV5-1
CASLNRAGANVLTF,TGTGCCAGTTTAAACAGGGCTGGGGCCAACGTCCTGACTTTC,NA,14,TRBJ2-6,NA,TRBV19
CASSLTANTEAFF,TGTGCCAGCAGCCTCACAGCGAACACTGAAGCTTTCTTT,NA,13,TRBJ1-1,NA,TRBV3-1/TRBV3-2
CASSPKKNRGNYEQYF,TGCGCCAGCAGCCCGAAAAAAAACCGAGGCAACTACGAGCAGTACTTC,NA,16,TRBJ2-7,once,TRBV23-1
CSGSQGQGSEAFF,TGCAGCGGCAGCCAGGGCCAAGGATCTGAAGCTTTCTTT,NA,13,TRBJ1-1,NA,TRBV29-1
CASGLVNFEGSGEYF,TGTGCTAGTGGTTTGGTAAATTTCGAAGGGTCAGGGGAGTACTTC,NA,15,TRBJ2-7,NA,TRBV12-5
CASSDTGEYGYTF,TGTGCCAGCAGTGATACAGGGGAGTATGGCTACACCTTC,TRBD1,13,TRBJ1-2,NA,TRBV25-1
CASSLRPPLQGYVDEQYF,TGTGCCAGCAGTTTACGCCCTCCACTACAGGGGTATGTCGACGAGCAGTACTTC,TRBD1,18,TRBJ2-7,few,TRBV27
CASSQDLGQGAHNEQFF,TGTGCCAGCAGCCAAGATCTGGGACAGGGGGCCCACAATGAGCAGTTCTTC,TRBD1,17,TRBJ2-1,NA,TRBV3-1/TRBV3-2
CASSRQGANTEAFF,TGCGCCAGCAGCCGGCAAGGGGCGAACACTGAAGCTTTCTTT,NA,14,TRBJ1-1,once,TRBV5-1
CASRNPQGAGTGELFF,TGCGCCAGCAGAAATCCGCAGGGGGCAGGAACCGGGGAGCTGTTTTTT,TRBD1,16,TRBJ2-2,NA,TRBV5-1
CSASRPGGGIDYGYTF,TGCAGTGCTAGTCGGCCCGGGGGGGGCATAGACTATGGCTACACCTTC,NA,16,TRBJ1-2,NA,TRBV20-1
CASKRGQGTGYTF,TGTGCCAGCAAAAGGGGACAGGGGACGGGCTACACCTTC,TRBD1,13,TRBJ1-2,NA,TRBV9